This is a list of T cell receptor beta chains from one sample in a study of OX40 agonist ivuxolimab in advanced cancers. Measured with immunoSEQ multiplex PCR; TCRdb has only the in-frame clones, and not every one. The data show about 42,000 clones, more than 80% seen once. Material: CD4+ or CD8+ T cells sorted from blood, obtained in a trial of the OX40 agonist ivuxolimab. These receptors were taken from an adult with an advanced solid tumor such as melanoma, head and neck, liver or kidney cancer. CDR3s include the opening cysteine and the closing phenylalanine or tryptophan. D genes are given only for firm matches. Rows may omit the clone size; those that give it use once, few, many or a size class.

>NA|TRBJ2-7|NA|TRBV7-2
TGTGCCAGCAGCTTAGAAGACCTCTACGAGCAGTACTTC
CASSLEDLYEQYF
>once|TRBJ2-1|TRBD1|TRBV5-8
TGTGCCAGCAGCTTGGATATTGGGGACAGGTCCTACAATGAGCAGTTCTTC
CASSLDIGDRSYNEQFF
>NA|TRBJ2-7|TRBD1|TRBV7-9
TGTGCCAGCAGCTTACCGGGACAGGGCATGTACGAGCAGTACTTC
CASSLPGQGMYEQYF
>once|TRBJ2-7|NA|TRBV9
TGTGCCAGCAGCGTAGTAGTCGTAAGCTCCTACGAGCAGTACTTC
CASSVVVVSSYEQYF
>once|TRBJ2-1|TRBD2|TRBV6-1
TGTGCCAGCAGTGAAGTTAGCGGGAGCCCACCCTACAATGAGCAGTTCTTC
CASSEVSGSPPYNEQFF
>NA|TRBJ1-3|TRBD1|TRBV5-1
TGCGCCAGCAGCCTACAGGGGGCGACTGGAAACACCATATATTTT
CASSLQGATGNTIYF
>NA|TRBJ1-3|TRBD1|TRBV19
TGTGCCAGTAGTATCGATGGGACAGGGGGTAGCCTGGGCACCATATATTTT
CASSIDGTGGSLGTIYF
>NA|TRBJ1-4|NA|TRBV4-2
TGTGCCAGCAGCCAAGCGGTCCCGGGGGGTACAACTAGGGGAAAACTGTTTTTT
CASSQAVPGGTTRGKLFF
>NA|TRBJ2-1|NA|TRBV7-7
TGTGCTAGCAGCTCCGAGTCCTACAATGAGCAGTTCTTC
CASSSESYNEQFF
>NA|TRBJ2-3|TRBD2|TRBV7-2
TGTGCCAGCAGCCCAAGGACTACTCGGGGGGGGCAGTATTTT
CASSPRTTRGGQYF
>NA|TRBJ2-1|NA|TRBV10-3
TGTGCCATCAGGACGGTTGGATTCGGTAGGGATGAGCAGTTCTTC
CAIRTVGFGRDEQFF
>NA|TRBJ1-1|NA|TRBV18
TGTGCCAGCTCACCTCCGGCAGGGGACGACACTGAAGCTTTCTTT
CASSPPAGDDTEAFF
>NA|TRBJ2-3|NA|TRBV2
TGTGCCAGCAACGAGGGGGGGGGAGATACGCAGTATTTT
CASNEGGGDTQYF
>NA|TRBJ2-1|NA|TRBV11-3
TGTGCCAGCAGCTTAGAGGCGGGAAATGAGCAGTTCTTC
CASSLEAGNEQFF
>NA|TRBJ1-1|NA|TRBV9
TGTGCCAGCAGCAGGCAGGCCGGGGACACTGAAGCTTTCTTT
CASSRQAGDTEAFF
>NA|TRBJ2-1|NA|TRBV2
TGTGCCAGCAGTGAATTAGTCGGGAGCTACAATGAGCAGTTCTTC
CASSELVGSYNEQFF
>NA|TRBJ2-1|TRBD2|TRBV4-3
TGCGCCAGCAGCCAAGATTATTTCCGGGAGGGCGCGGACAATGAGCAGTTCTTC
CASSQDYFREGADNEQFF
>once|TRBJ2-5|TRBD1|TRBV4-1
TGCGCCAGCAGCCACTTTGGACAGGGCGAAGAGACCCAGTACTTC
CASSHFGQGEETQYF
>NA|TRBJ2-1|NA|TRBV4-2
TGTGCCAGCAGCCAAGCTGGACAGAAATACAATGAGCAGTTCTTC
CASSQAGQKYNEQFF
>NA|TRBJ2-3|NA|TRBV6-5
TGTGCCAGCACCTCGAGGGGGGACACAGATACGCAGTATTTT
CASTSRGDTDTQYF
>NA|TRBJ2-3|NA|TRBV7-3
TGTGCCAGCAGCTTAGAATCCGCGGGATCGGGGTCAGATACGCAGTATTTT
CASSLESAGSGSDTQYF
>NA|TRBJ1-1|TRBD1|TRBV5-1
TGCGCCAGCAGCACAGGACTAGACAGGGGGAACACTGAAGCTTTCTTT
CASSTGLDRGNTEAFF
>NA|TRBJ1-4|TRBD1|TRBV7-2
TGTGCCAGCAGCAAAGGGGGCACGCGTGAAAAACTGTTTTTT
CASSKGGTREKLFF
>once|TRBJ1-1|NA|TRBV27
TGTGCCAGCAGTTTATCGAGGGATATCATGAACACTGAAGCTTTCTTT
CASSLSRDIMNTEAFF
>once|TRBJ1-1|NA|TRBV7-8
TGTGCCAGCAGCCCCCAGTTGGGAGTGATGAACACTGAAGCTTTCTTT
CASSPQLGVMNTEAFF
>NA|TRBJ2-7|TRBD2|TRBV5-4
TGTGCCAGCAGCTTAGGCGTGGGACTAGGCTACGAGCAGTACTTC
CASSLGVGLGYEQYF
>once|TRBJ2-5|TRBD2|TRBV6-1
TGTGCCAGCAGGAGGGTAGCGGGAGTATGGGAGACCCAGTACTTC
CASRRVAGVWETQYF
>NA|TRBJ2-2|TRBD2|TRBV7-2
TGTGCCAGCAGAAGTCTAGCGGGACGCACCGGGGAGCTGTTTTTT
CASRSLAGRTGELFF
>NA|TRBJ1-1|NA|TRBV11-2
TGTGCCACAGGGTGGCCTGAAGCTTTCTTT
CATGWPEAFF
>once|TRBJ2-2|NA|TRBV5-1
TGCGCCAGCAGCTTGGTGGCAGTGGGCACCGGGGAGCTGTTTTTT
CASSLVAVGTGELFF
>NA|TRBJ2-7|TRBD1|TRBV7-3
TGTGCCAGCAGCTTATTCGGACAGGGCTCCTACGAGCAGTACTTC
CASSLFGQGSYEQYF
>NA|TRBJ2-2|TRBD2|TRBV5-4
TGTGCCAGCAGCCCGGGACTAGCGGGAGACGTCGGGGAGCTGTTTTTT
CASSPGLAGDVGELFF
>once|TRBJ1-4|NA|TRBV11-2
TGTGCCAGCAGCTTATCACGGACGGATATGGAAAAACTGTTTTTT
CASSLSRTDMEKLFF
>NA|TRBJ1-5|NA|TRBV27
TGTGCCAGCAGTTTAAAGGCAGGGATTCAGCCCCAGCATTTT
CASSLKAGIQPQHF
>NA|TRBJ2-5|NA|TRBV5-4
TGTGCCAGCAGCTCCAAACAGGGTCACCAAGAGACCCAGTACTTC
CASSSKQGHQETQYF
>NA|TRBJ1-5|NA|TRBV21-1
TGTGCCAGCAGCAGACTTGGGACCCAGGGAGGCAATCAGCCCCAGCATTTT
CASSRLGTQGGNQPQHF
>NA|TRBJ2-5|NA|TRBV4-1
TGCGCCAGCAGCCAAGCAACTTACCAAGAGACCCAGTACTTC
CASSQATYQETQYF
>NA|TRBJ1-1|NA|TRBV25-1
TGTGCCAGCAGTGAATATACTGAGGGCACTGAAGCTTTCTTT
CASSEYTEGTEAFF
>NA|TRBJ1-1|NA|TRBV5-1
TGCGCCAGCAGCTTGGTAAAGGGGGACACTGAAGCTTTCTTT
CASSLVKGDTEAFF
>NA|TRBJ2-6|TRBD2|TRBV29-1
TGCAGCGTTGTGGAAGTCGGCGGGAGGGTATCTGGGGCCAACGTCCTGACTTTC
CSVVEVGGRVSGANVLTF
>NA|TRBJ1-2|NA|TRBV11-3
TGTGCCAGCAGCCTAATGGGGGGCTTTGGCTACACCTTC
CASSLMGGFGYTF